This T cell receptor (beta chain) was identified during a study of cytomegalovirus exposure and HLA in healthy donors (dated by TCRdb to the late 2010s). Regarding the study in general: According to a later analysis, the approximately 120 validation repertoires were produced on the same platform as the roughly 600 repertoires of the first cohort. The study aimed to test whether signatures of past pathogen exposure could be identified by cataloging public T cell receptors. Besides the first cohort of around 700 subjects, a separate validation cohort made up of roughly 120 different subjects was used. High-throughput TCR immunosequencing, statistical association of individual TCRs with disease status, and machine learning were combined to predict cytomegalovirus infection status. What the research found in general, with its limitations: While some public TCRs were present in many individuals, most TCR sequences turned up only very rarely across donors. The authors suggested that the approach could potentially be generalized to other disease states and immunological phenotypes. Three of the identified cytomegalovirus-associated TCR beta chains were confirmed in vitro to be specific for cytomegalovirus antigens. The study listed 150 to 200 TCR beta chains as associated with cytomegalovirus. Of the cluster scores, approximately 95% were above 0 in a later analysis, which found that TCRs clustered in the first cohort also tended to co-occur in the 95 to 150 validation repertoires. A later analysis lacked HLA typing for the validation cohort, so it scored co-occurrence in that cohort across all 120 repertoires. In both the original and validation cohorts, the classifier was reported to diagnose cytomegalovirus status with high specificity and sensitivity.

V ends up 3 bases short and J 0 bases short, with an unmatched junction base count of 3. The germline V gene sets CDR1 to KGHSH and CDR2 to LQKENI. The CDR3 spans 15 residues, from the cysteine through the phenylalanine. CDR3 DNA only is kept here, 45 bases in frame from base 1. To prepare the library, the immunoSEQ multiplex PCR assay was applied. Turning to the authors' computational methods: A statistical classification framework was built to diagnose cytomegalovirus status from the catalog of TCR beta chain sequences. TCRdb holds this immuneACCESS table with in-frame rearrangements only. Some clones are missing; in checked studies, unresolved V genes explain under half, and the rest has no known cause. That table is the source of V, J and clone size, and D and trimming were worked out from the DNA. The sample includes a few hundred thousand clones, with approximately 91% observed a single time. The ten largest clones capture roughly 0.96% of the sample.

Separate from the approximately 690-subject first cohort, the validation cohort of 90 to 150 subjects was the group to which the donors belonged. Remarks on this clone: The antigen it recognizes is unknown. Base qualities are not at hand, and no much larger clone is one base apart. Other nucleotide sequences in the sample specify the same CDR3.

The TCR comes from a man aged 25 to 40 in good health and CMV-seronegative. The rearrangement joined TRBV18 to TRBJ1-1; TRBD1 lines up with 8 middle nucleotides. Sequencing was done on a sample of PBMCs. Here the CDR3 is given as CASSPPTGVNTEAFF. At the DNA level, the sequence is TGTGCCAGCTCACCCCCGACAGGGGTGAACACTGAAGCTTTCTTT.